These 12 T cell receptor beta chains originate from one sample sequenced in a study of blood T cells in healthy people across ages. Sample-barcoded 5' priming and a J-beta primer mix drove a second PCR of about 6 to 12 cycles. TCRdb fed the 5' RACE reads into MiXCR, producing one record per CDR3 protein. The repertoire holds approximately 670,000 distinct CDR3 sequences, with 40% to 45% as singletons. Sequenced sample: blood. These TCRs come from a man older than 75 in good health.

The chain employs TRBV5-1 and TRBJ2-1, with TRBD1 identical over 8 bases. The germline gives CDR1 SGHRS, CDR2 YFSETQ. The CDR3 sequence is 15 residues long. Trimming removed 0 bases from V and 6 bases from J; junction bases left unmatched: 5. Here the CDR3 DNA reads TGCGCCAGCAGCTTGGACAGGGGGTACGTCAATGAGCAGTTCTTC. Protein: CASSLDRGYVNEQFF.

The V and J genes are TRBV28 and TRBJ2-3; 12 bases align to TRBD2. This CDR3 comprises 16 residues. J was trimmed by 1 base and V by 7 bases; bases with no gene match: 6. The germline V gene encodes CDR1 MDHEN and CDR2 SYDVKM. The CDR3 loop is CASNPTSGGRTDTQYF. DNA for the CDR3: TGTGCCAGCAACCCGACTAGCGGGGGCCGCACAGATACGCAGTATTTT.

The J gene is TRBJ2-3, the V gene TRBV5-1; 7 bases align to TRBD2. This CDR3 spans 16 amino acids. Germline V gives CDR1 SGHRS, CDR2 YFSETQ. V lost 3 bases to trimming and J lost 4 bases; unmatched junction nucleotides: 11. For the CDR3, the DNA is TGCGCCAGCAGCTCCAGGCCCGGGAGCGGGGCAGATACGCAGTATTTT. Translation gives CASSSRPGSGADTQYF.

The table lists this clonotype with a few counts. V gene TRBV6-5 combines with J gene TRBJ2-3; 10 bases match TRBD2. The CDR3 is 15 residues long. The germline gives CDR1 MNHEY, CDR2 SVGAGI. J lost 4 bases, V lost 6 bases, and 7 bases had no gene match. In DNA form, the CDR3 reads TGTGCCAGCAGACAAAGCGGGGGGGCTGCAGATACGCAGTATTTT. As protein: CASRQSGGAADTQYF.

The rearrangement links TRBV28 to TRBJ2-2; D remains ambiguous. The CDR3 has 15 residues. The germline V and J ends were trimmed by 4 bases and 4 bases, with 13 bases remaining between them. The germline CDR1 and CDR2 sequences are MDHEN and SYDVKM. CDR3 in DNA: TGTGCCAGCAGTTCCCCATCGGGCGGCACCGGGGAGCTGTTTTTT. Amino acid sequence: CASSSPSGGTGELFF.

The chain combines TRBV5-5 with TRBJ2-1, with 8 bases identical to TRBD1. The CDR3 covers 16 residues. Losses at the gene ends were 1 base for V and 4 bases for J; bases not matched to a gene: 7. Per germline, CDR1 SGHKS and CDR2 YYEKEE (reference sequence). The CDR3 here is CASSLSSTGGYNEQFF. Here the CDR3 DNA reads TGTGCCAGCAGCTTGAGTAGCACAGGGGGTTACAATGAGCAGTTCTTC.

DNA of the CDR3: TGCAGTGCACCTCGGACAGGGGGAACAGATACGCAGTATTTT. It codes for CSAPRTGGTDTQYF. The chain carries TRBV20-1 and TRBJ2-3; 10 bases are shared with TRBD1. In germline, CDR1 is DFQATT, CDR2 SNEGSKA (reference sequence). V shed 6 bases and J 3 bases; nucleotides not matched to a gene: 6. The CDR3 runs to 14 residues.

The J gene is TRBJ2-5, the V gene TRBV27; 7 bases match TRBD2. CDR1 and CDR2 from the germline V gene are MNHEY and SMNVEV (reference sequence). The CDR3 totals 13 residues. V dropped 5 bases and J dropped 4; count of bases not matched to a gene: 4. Here the CDR3 DNA reads TGTGCCAGCAGTGCAGCGGGGAGAGAGACCCAGTACTTC. This sequence encodes CASSAAGRETQYF.

The J gene is TRBJ1-1, the V gene TRBV28; D gene ambiguous. Germline V CDR1 and CDR2: MDHEN, SYDVKM. The CDR3 is 13 amino acids. V dropped 1 base and J dropped 6 bases, with 9 bases sitting between them. The CDR3 coding sequence is TGTGCCAGCAGTTTATCTGGGAGGCCTGAAGCTTTCTTT. Amino acid sequence: CASSLSGRPEAFF.

The chain has TRBV7-9 and TRBJ2-2; 7 bases are shared with TRBD1. This CDR3 has 17 residues. The junction had 11 bases not matched to a gene; V was cut back by 5 bases and J by 2 bases. Germline V gene lookup returns CDR1 SEHNR and CDR2 FQNEAQ (reference sequence). In nucleotides, the CDR3 is TGTGCCAGCAGCCCACAAAAGACAGGGTCTAACACCGGGGAGCTGTTTTTT. Protein sequence: CASSPQKTGSNTGELFF.

This clonotype showed up just a few times. This chain's CDR3 is CASYHAGTSGSYEQYF. In DNA, the CDR3 is TGTGCCAGCTACCACGCAGGGACTAGCGGGAGCTACGAGCAGTACTTC. This chain connects TRBV6-2 or TRBV6-3 to TRBJ2-7, with 14 nucleotides matching TRBD2. CDR3 length: 16 amino acids. The J segment lost 3 bases and the V segment lost 8 bases, leaving 9 bases of the junction unmatched. The V gene's germline CDR1 is MNHEY and CDR2 SVGEGT.

V and J are TRBV11-3 and TRBJ2-7, with D tentatively TRBD2 (6 bases). The V end lost 3 bases, the J end lost 6 bases, and 15 bases lay between the germline ends. This CDR3 is 14 amino acids long. Germline V lookup: CDR1 SGHNT, CDR2 YENEEA. The CDR3 here is CASSLVAGSREQYF. The CDR3 DNA reads TGTGCCAGCAGCTTGGTTGCCGGGAGCCGCGAGCAGTACTTC.